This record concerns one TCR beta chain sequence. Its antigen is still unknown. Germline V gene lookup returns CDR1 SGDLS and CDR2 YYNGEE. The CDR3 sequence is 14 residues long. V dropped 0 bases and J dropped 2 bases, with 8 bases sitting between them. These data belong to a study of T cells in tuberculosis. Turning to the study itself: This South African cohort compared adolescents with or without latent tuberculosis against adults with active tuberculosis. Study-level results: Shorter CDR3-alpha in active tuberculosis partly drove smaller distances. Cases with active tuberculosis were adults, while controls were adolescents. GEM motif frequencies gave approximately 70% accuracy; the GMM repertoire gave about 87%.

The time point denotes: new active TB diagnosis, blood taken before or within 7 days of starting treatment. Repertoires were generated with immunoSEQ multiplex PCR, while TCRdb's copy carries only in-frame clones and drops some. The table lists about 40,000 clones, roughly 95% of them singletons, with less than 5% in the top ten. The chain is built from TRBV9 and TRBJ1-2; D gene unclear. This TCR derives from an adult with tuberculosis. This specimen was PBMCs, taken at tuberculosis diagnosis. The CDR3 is CASSVGGRNYGYTF. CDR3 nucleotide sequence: TGTGCCAGCAGCGTAGGCGGCAGAAACTATGGCTACACCTTC.